These 5 T cell receptor beta chains were all obtained from the same sample, sequenced in a study of siplizumab effects on memory and regulatory T cells. Assay: immunoSEQ multiplex PCR; the TCRdb copy retains only in-frame clones and omits some. The table includes tens of thousands of clones, roughly 90% detected once. Sequencing input: naive CD4+ T cells sorted from blood. These receptors all come from a human donor in good health.

The rearrangement uses TRBV29-1 and TRBJ1-2, with D maybe TRBD1 (5 bases). The CDR3 has 16 amino acids. CDR1 and CDR2 (germline): SQVTM, ANQGSEA. V lost 1 base and J lost 0, with 15 bases in between. CDR3 loop: CSVEGGRPGTNYGYTF. The CDR3 DNA is TGCAGCGTTGAAGGCGGCAGGCCAGGGACTAACTATGGCTACACCTTC. The full variable domain, rest sourced from reference TRBV29-1 and TRBJ1-2, is SAVISQKPSRDICQRGTSLTIQCQVDSQVTMMFWYRQQPGQSLTLIATANQGSEATYESGFVIDKFPISRPNLTFSTLTVSNMSPEDSSIYLCSVEGGRPGTNYGYTFGSGTRLTVV.

V and J are TRBV5-8 and TRBJ1-2; D not resolved. V was shortened by 0 bases and J by 5 bases, with 5 bases between the two germline ends. From germline, CDR1 is SGHTS and CDR2 YDEGEE. This CDR3 is built from 12 residues. The CDR3 protein is CASSLDAYGYTF. The CDR3, as DNA: TGTGCCAGCAGCTTGGACGCATATGGCTACACCTTC.

The chain recombines TRBV11-2 with TRBJ2-5; 11 bases align to TRBD1. Losses at the gene ends were 5 bases for V and 5 bases for J; bases not matched to a gene: 10. In germline, CDR1 is SGHAT, CDR2 FQNNGV. The CDR3 loop spans 16 amino acids. The CDR3 sequence is CASSPLRDRGWETQYF. The CDR3, as DNA: TGTGCCAGCAGCCCCCTTAGGGACAGGGGGTGGGAGACCCAGTACTTC.

V and J are TRBV19 and TRBJ2-1; D may be TRBD2 (5 bases). The length of the CDR3 is 13 residues. V was pared by 2 bases and J by 8 bases, with 10 bases between. Germline V lookup: CDR1 LNHDA, CDR2 SQIVND (reference sequence). Here the CDR3 reads CASSIKEGDEQFF. The DNA for the CDR3 is TGTGCCAGTAGTATAAAAGAGGGTGATGAGCAGTTCTTC.

CDR3 coding DNA: TGTGCCAGCAAGAGGACTAGCGGGGACACAGATACGCAGTATTTT. Translating gives CASKRTSGDTDTQYF. The chain links TRBV6-6 to TRBJ2-3; TRBD2 aligns across 12 bases. Germline V lookup: CDR1 MNHNY, CDR2 SVGAGI (reference sequence). The CDR3 is 15 residues long. The V segment lost 7 bases and the J segment 2 bases; nucleotides outside the gene matches: 4.